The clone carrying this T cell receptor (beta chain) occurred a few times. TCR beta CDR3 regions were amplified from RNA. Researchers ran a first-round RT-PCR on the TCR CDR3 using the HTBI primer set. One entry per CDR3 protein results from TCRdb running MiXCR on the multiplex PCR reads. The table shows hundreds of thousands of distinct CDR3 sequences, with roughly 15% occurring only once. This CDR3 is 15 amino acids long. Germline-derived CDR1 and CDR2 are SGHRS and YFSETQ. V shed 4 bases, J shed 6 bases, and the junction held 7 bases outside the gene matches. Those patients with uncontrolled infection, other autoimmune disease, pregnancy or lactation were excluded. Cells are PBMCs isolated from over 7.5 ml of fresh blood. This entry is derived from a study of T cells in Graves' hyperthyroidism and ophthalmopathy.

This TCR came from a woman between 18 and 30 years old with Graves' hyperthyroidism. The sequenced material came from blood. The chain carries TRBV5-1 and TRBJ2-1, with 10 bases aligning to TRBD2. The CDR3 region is CASSNLAGVGNEQFF. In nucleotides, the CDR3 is TGCGCCAGCAGCAATCTAGCGGGAGTTGGCAATGAGCAGTTCTTC.